This T cell receptor beta chain was identified in a study of vaccination effects on CD4 cells after COVID-19. Study-wide background: Early and late time points after vaccination were used to sample a few convalescent patients. Median timing of post-vaccine samples was 72 days after the second dose.

Subsequent to a culture period of under twelve days, CD4+ T cells were isolated. Sometime from March through December 2020, the person acquired a SARS-CoV-2 infection that PCR confirmed. Participants were given two doses of BNT162b2 or mRNA-1273 vaccine. Per the germline V gene, CDR1 is MGHRA and CDR2 is YSYEKL. Trimming removed 3 bases from V and 5 bases from J, with 16 bases in between. The CDR3 is 15 residues long. Method: immunoSEQ multiplex PCR; TCRdb's copy keeps in-frame clones and lacks some. The sample has about 44,000 clones; 76% are singletons. In the case of this clone: Its cognate antigen is unknown.

The material was CD4+ T cells from PBMCs cultured without peptide, obtained after COVID-19 vaccination. The source of this sequence is a human donor who had a prior SARS-CoV-2 infection. The chain uses TRBV4-1 and TRBJ1-1, with D unclear. The CDR3 protein is CASSHSPTQRTEAFF. The CDR3 DNA sequence: TGCGCCAGCAGCCACTCCCCAACCCAGCGGACTGAAGCTTTCTTT.